The rows below give T cell receptor beta chains drawn from one sample of a study of TIL therapy for anti-PD-1-resistant metastatic lung cancer. Produced via immunoSEQ multiplex PCR; TCRdb's table is partial and in-frame only. The table lists some 90,000 clones, 65% of them singletons. The source was tumor tissue, collected at baseline. The receptors were sampled from a person between 25 and 80 years old with non-small cell lung cancer. Both conserved end residues are part of each CDR3. The order of the fields is CDR3 protein, V gene, J gene, clone size. Size tells how often a clone was seen (once, few, many) or the class of an expanded clone, and some rows leave it out.

CDR3: CASSQRQETQYF
V: TRBV5-1
J: TRBJ2-5
size: NA

CDR3: CASSYRLEVTDTQYF
V: TRBV6-6
J: TRBJ2-3
size: NA

CDR3: CASSLRTADTQYF
V: TRBV13
J: TRBJ2-3
size: NA

CDR3: CASSFPGRGQTETQYF
V: TRBV11-2
J: TRBJ2-5
size: NA

CDR3: CASSLVQGEGTGELFF
V: TRBV5-1
J: TRBJ2-2
size: NA

CDR3: CASSPGLAKDTQYF
V: TRBV5-1
J: TRBJ2-3
size: NA

CDR3: CASSIGTSSETQYF
V: TRBV19
J: TRBJ2-5
size: few

CDR3: CASSYLEGREFF
V: TRBV7-2
J: TRBJ2-1
size: NA

CDR3: CASSLDGISYEQYF
V: TRBV7-6
J: TRBJ2-7
size: few

CDR3: CASSFPPTSSVEQYF
V: TRBV5-5
J: TRBJ2-7
size: NA

CDR3: CASSRAGQVSEQYF
V: TRBV6-5
J: TRBJ2-7
size: NA

CDR3: CASRRDGETQYF
V: TRBV13
J: TRBJ2-5
size: NA

CDR3: CASSHWVKWPEAFF
V: TRBV3-1/TRBV3-2
J: TRBJ1-1
size: NA

CDR3: CASSAFPEGQYNTQYF
V: TRBV7-2
J: TRBJ2-3
size: NA

CDR3: CASRWVDRKETQYF
V: TRBV2
J: TRBJ2-5
size: NA

CDR3: CASSPRNYEQYF
V: TRBV12-3/TRBV12-4
J: TRBJ2-7
size: few

CDR3: CASSLNSRANTGELFF
V: TRBV7-3
J: TRBJ2-2
size: NA

CDR3: CASSVEDSGSYNEQFF
V: TRBV9
J: TRBJ2-1
size: NA

CDR3: CASSLTRSITGELFF
V: TRBV11-2
J: TRBJ2-2
size: NA

CDR3: CATSTSHAIQYF
V: TRBV28
J: TRBJ2-4
size: NA

CDR3: CASSNGGSSPLHF
V: TRBV6-6
J: TRBJ1-6
size: NA

CDR3: CASSLWGYNEQFF
V: TRBV27
J: TRBJ2-1
size: once

CDR3: CASSPQVTGELFF
V: TRBV7-3
J: TRBJ2-2
size: few